This record looks at one T cell receptor beta chain sequence and its context. Its antigen is unidentified. The source of the sample is a study of memory CD4+ T cells and cytomegalovirus serostatus. Study overall: This sample comes from healthy Belgian adults, several CMV seropositive, 24 seronegative.

Single viable CD3+CD4+CD8-CD45RO+ cells were sorted as the memory CD4+ T cells. The CDR3 sequence is 14 residues long. Trimming shortened V by 4 bases and J by 0 bases, and 10 bases separated the two germline ends. Germline loops: CDR1 SGHDT, CDR2 YYEEEE. Sequenced by immunoSEQ multiplex PCR; TCRdb stores in-frame clones only, minus some. The profile covers tens of thousands of clones, with approximately 77% appearing a single time and around 0.81% taken by the ten largest. Findings and caveats of the study: A US-trained random forest predicted CMV serostatus with median AUC around 0.9. Each of approximately 69 CMV-associated TCRbeta sequences occurred in one to five individuals. Suggested: most of the CMV-linked TCR signature lies in CD4+ memory cells.

The TCR sequence derives from an adult in good health and CMV-seronegative. This sequence joins TRBV5-6 and TRBJ1-1, with D maybe TRBD1 (5 bases). Sequences were obtained from memory CD4+ T cells from blood. CDR3: CASSMGPLNTEAFF. DNA of the CDR3: TGTGCCAGCAGCATGGGACCGTTGAACACTGAAGCTTTCTTT.